This T cell receptor beta chain comes out of a study of cytomegalovirus exposure and HLA in healthy donors. Turning to the study itself: The study's early data release held some 85 million unique TCRs from HLA-typed donors. Findings of the study overall: Reportedly, diagnosis of cytomegalovirus status by the classifier showed high specificity and sensitivity.

Concerning this clone: The antigen is not known.

Everyone who donated was a healthy bone marrow donor. Primers for the PCR totalled 60 Vbeta and 13 Jbeta. How the authors handled the data: There were 80 million to 95 million unique TCR beta chains by a later count, and 10 million to 12 million of them were shared. Profiling relied on immunoSEQ multiplex PCR, and the TCRdb table lists in-frame clones only, not all of them. V, J and clone size reflect that table, while D and trimming were determined from the DNA. The data contain some 150,000 clones, roughly 85% of them singletons. Sequences were obtained from PBMCs. This TCR came from a man aged 35 to 55 in good health and CMV-seronegative.

The CDR3 bases are TGCGCCAGCAGCTTGAGGACAACCGCGGGGGACGAGCAGTACTTC. Amino acids: CASSLRTTAGDEQYF. The rearrangement uses TRBV5-1 and TRBJ2-7; 7 bases are a match to TRBD2. The CDR3 contains 15 residues. Germline V gene sequence: CDR1 SGHRS, CDR2 YFSETQ. The V gene end was trimmed by 1 base and the J gene end by 5 bases; junction bases not matched to a gene: 9.